The 13 T cell receptor beta chains below were found in one sample sequenced in a study of cytomegalovirus exposure and HLA in healthy donors (TCRdb year 2017). Libraries came from the immunoSEQ multiplex PCR assay. For the multiplex PCR, a mixture combining 60 forward primers for TCR Vbeta segments and 13 reverse primers for TCR Jbeta segments was used. The source is immuneACCESS, and TCRdb retained only in-frame sequences with V and J called. Part of the clones is not carried over; for the studies checked, unresolved V genes explain less than half of this, and the remainder is unexplained. This sample has about 120,000 clones in its table, and 6.5% to 9.5% of those were observed once. 5.5% to 7.5% of the sample is taken by the ten largest. Sequences were obtained from PBMCs. These receptors were obtained from a woman between 35 and 50 years old in good health and CMV-seropositive.

This chain joins TRBV20-1 and TRBJ2-1; D gene unclear. Trimming left V 5 bases short and J 6 bases short, with 8 bases between. Germline V gene lookup returns CDR1 DFQATT and CDR2 SNEGSKA (reference sequence). The CDR3 runs to 11 residues. The CDR3 region is CSAALGNEQFF. In nucleotides, the CDR3 is TGCAGTGCTGCCCTCGGCAATGAGCAGTTCTTC.

The chain recombines TRBV5-4 with TRBJ2-7; D might be TRBD2 (5 bases). The V gene's germline CDR1 is SGHNT and CDR2 YYREEE (reference sequence). The CDR3 is made up of 14 amino acids. The germline V and J ends were trimmed by 4 bases and 4 bases, with 15 bases remaining between them. Here the CDR3 reads CASSPGLAGYEQYF. The DNA for the CDR3 is TGTGCCAGCAGCCCAGGACTGGCCGGGTACGAGCAGTACTTC.

In its sample, this clone was seen a few times. This chain joins TRBV4-1 and TRBJ1-2, with 9 bases lining up with TRBD1. Trimming removed 5 bases from V and 1 base from J; junction bases left unmatched: 5. The germline gives CDR1 MGHRA, CDR2 YSYEKL. This CDR3 spans 15 amino acids. The CDR3 reads CASSDRGRSNYGYTF. CDR3 sequence (DNA): TGCGCCAGCAGCGACAGGGGGAGGAGTAACTATGGCTACACCTTC.

This clone was detected a few times. V and J are TRBV5-6 and TRBJ2-1; possibly TRBD2 for D (7 bases). V was trimmed by 5 bases and J by 3 bases, leaving 18 bases between them. Germline values: CDR1 SGHDT, CDR2 YYEEEE. The CDR3 covers 16 residues. The CDR3 DNA follows: TGTGCCAGCAGTTCCCAAAGGGGGGGGAACTACAATGAGCAGTTCTTC. Amino acids: CASSSQRGGNYNEQFF.

This clone was observed a handful of times. The chain has TRBV5-1 and TRBJ1-2; TRBD1 agrees at 8 bases. This CDR3 contains 15 residues. The V gene's germline CDR1 is SGHRS and CDR2 YFSETQ. The junction had 4 bases not matched to a gene; V was cut back by 0 bases and J by 3 bases. CDR3 sequence (DNA): TGCGCCAGCAGCTTGGTACCGGGACAGGACTATGGCTACACCTTC. It encodes CASSLVPGQDYGYTF.

This clone showed up just a few times. The chain carries TRBV15 and TRBJ1-1; D call uncertain. Trimming removed 3 bases at V and 5 bases at J, with 22 bases between. CDR3 length equals 17 residues. Germline V lookup: CDR1 LNHNV, CDR2 YYDKDF (reference sequence). The chain's CDR3 is CATSRDILGLQRTEAFF. The CDR3 DNA is TGTGCCACCAGCAGGGATATCTTGGGCCTACAAAGGACTGAAGCTTTCTTT. The full variable domain, its missing parts supplied by reference TRBV15 and TRBJ1-1, is DAMVIQNPRYQVTQFGKPVTLSCSQTLNHNVMYWYQQKSSQAPKLLFHYYDKDFNNEADTPDNFQSRRPNTSFCFLDIRSPGLGDTAMYLCATSRDILGLQRTEAFFGQGTRLTVV.

The chain recombines TRBV7-8 with TRBJ1-1; D gene uncertain. From germline, CDR1 is SGHVS and CDR2 FQNEAQ. Trimming removed 1 base at V and 7 bases at J, with 13 bases between. The CDR3 covers 14 residues. CDR3 nucleotide sequence: TGTGCCAGCAGCTTAGTTCCGGTTTCCGATGAAGCTTTCTTT. Translating it yields CASSLVPVSDEAFF.

Concerning this clone itself: The sample contains more than one DNA sequence encoding this CDR3. The genes are TRBV11-2 and TRBJ1-2, with D possibly matching TRBD1 (6 bases). CDR1 is SGHAT and CDR2 is FQNNGV in the germline V gene. Trimming took 5 bases from V and 5 from J, leaving 18 bases between them. The CDR3 has 15 residues. CDR3 protein: CASSPRPTGSYGYTF. Written as DNA, the CDR3 is TGTGCCAGCAGCCCACGCCCAACAGGGTCGTATGGCTACACCTTC.

In its sample, this clone was seen a few times. DNA of the CDR3: TGTGCCAGCAGCTGGCAGGGGTTGACTGAAGCTTTCTTT. Translating it yields CASSWQGLTEAFF. The chain carries TRBV7-9 and TRBJ1-1, with D maybe TRBD1 (6 bases). This CDR3 spans 13 amino acids. Trimming shortened V by 4 bases and J by 5 bases, and 11 bases separated the two germline ends. Germline V gene data show CDR1 as SEHNR and CDR2 as FQNEAQ (reference sequence).

The gene calls are TRBV6-5 and TRBJ2-2; D unclear. Trimming removed 1 base from V and 0 bases from J, with 9 bases in between. From germline, CDR1 is MNHEY and CDR2 SVGAGI. The length of the CDR3 is 16 residues. The CDR3 DNA reads TGTGCCAGCAGTTACTTAAGACACTCGAACACCGGGGAGCTGTTTTTT. It specifies CASSYLRHSNTGELFF.

V gene TRBV29-1 combines with J gene TRBJ1-2; unclear D gene. The CDR3 loop spans 12 amino acids. The V end lost 4 bases, the J end lost 5 bases, and 11 bases lay between the germline ends. Germline CDR1 is SQVTM and CDR2 is ANQGSEA. CDR3 sequence: CSVGNREYGYTF. The CDR3 nucleotides are TGCAGCGTTGGGAACCGGGAGTATGGCTACACCTTC. The full variable domain, completed using reference TRBV29-1 and TRBJ1-2, is SAVISQKPSRDICQRGTSLTIQCQVDSQVTMMFWYRQQPGQSLTLIATANQGSEATYESGFVIDKFPISRPNLTFSTLTVSNMSPEDSSIYLCSVGNREYGYTFGSGTRLTVV.

With regard to this clone: The same CDR3 can be traced to other DNA sequences in this sample. The gene calls are TRBV6-4 and TRBJ2-1, with D possibly being TRBD2 (6 bases). This CDR3 comprises 15 residues. Looked up from germline, CDR1 is MRHNA and CDR2 is SNTAGT. Trimming pared 0 bases from V and 0 bases from J, leaving 6 bases between. The CDR3 region has the DNA TGTGCCAGCAGTGACTCTAGCGGCTCCTACAATGAGCAGTTCTTC. Translated: CASSDSSGSYNEQFF.

This clone came up a few times. The genes are TRBV2 and TRBJ2-5; D possibly corresponds to TRBD2 (5 bases). The last part of the DNA fits TRBJ2-7 better; the J call may be wrong. The CDR3 is 14 residues long. From germline, CDR1 is SNHLY and CDR2 FYNNEI. Here the CDR3 reads CASSVSGWSYEQYF. The CDR3 DNA reads TGTGCCAGCAGTGTATCGGGGTGGTCTTACGAGCAGTACTTC.